The entry below gives a single T cell receptor (beta chain) sequence along with its context. Its antigen is unidentified. TCRdb keeps only in-frame clones here, not all; method: immunoSEQ multiplex PCR. The profile shows 200,000 to 250,000 clones, around four fifths of them singletons. There are 15 residues in the CDR3. CDR1 and CDR2 (germline): SGHVS, FQNEAQ. After removal of 3 bases from V and 2 bases from J, the junction contained 7 bases not matched to a gene. This sample is drawn from a study of cytomegalovirus exposure and HLA in healthy donors. Study outcomes and limitations: 150 or so TCR beta chains were listed as cytomegalovirus-associated.

This receptor was identified in a woman aged 25 to 39 in good health and CMV-seropositive. What was sequenced was PBMCs. This chain uses TRBV7-8 with TRBJ2-7, with 7 bases lining up with TRBD2. CDR3 protein: CASSFSAGLAYEQYF. In DNA form, the CDR3 reads TGTGCCAGCAGCTTTTCAGCGGGACTCGCCTACGAGCAGTACTTC.